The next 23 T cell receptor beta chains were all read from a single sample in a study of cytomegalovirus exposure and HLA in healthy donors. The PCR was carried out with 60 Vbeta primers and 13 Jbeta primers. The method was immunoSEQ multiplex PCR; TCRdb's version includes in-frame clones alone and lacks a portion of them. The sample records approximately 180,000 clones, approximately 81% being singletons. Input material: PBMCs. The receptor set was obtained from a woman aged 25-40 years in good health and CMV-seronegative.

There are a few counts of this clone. The CDR3 protein is CASSRDRVSDTEAFF. The CDR3 DNA is TGCGCCAGCAGCAGAGACAGGGTTTCGGACACTGAAGCTTTCTTT. This chain connects TRBV4-3 to TRBJ1-1; 7 bases are a match to TRBD1. V lost 5 bases, J lost 3 bases, and 9 bases stayed unmatched. The CDR3 spans 15 residues. Germline CDR1 LGHNA, CDR2 YSLEER.

CDR3 protein: CSVEDLGEQYF. CDR3 in DNA: TGCAGCGTTGAAGATCTCGGGGAGCAGTACTTC. The V call is TRBV29-1, the J call TRBJ2-7; no clear D gene. The V end was cut by 0 bases, the J end by 7 bases, with 7 bases between. CDR3 length: 11 residues. Germline V gives CDR1 SQVTM, CDR2 ANQGSEA.

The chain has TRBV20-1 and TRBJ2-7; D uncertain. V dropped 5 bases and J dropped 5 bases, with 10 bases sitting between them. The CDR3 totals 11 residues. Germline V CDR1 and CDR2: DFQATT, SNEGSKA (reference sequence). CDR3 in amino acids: CSASQRDEQYF. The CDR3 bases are TGCAGTGCTTCTCAACGGGACGAGCAGTACTTC.

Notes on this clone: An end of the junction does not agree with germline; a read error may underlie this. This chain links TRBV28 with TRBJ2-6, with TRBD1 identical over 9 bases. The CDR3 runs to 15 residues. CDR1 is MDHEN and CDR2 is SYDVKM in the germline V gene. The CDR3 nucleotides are TGTGCCAGCAGTTACAGGGGGCCTGGGGCCAACGGCCTGACTTTC. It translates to CASSYRGPGANGLTF. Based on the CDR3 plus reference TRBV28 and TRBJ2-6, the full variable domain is DVKVTQSSRYLVKRTGEKVFLECVQDMDHENMFWYRQDPGLGLRLIYFSYDVKMKEKGDIPEGYSVSREKKERFSLILESASTNQTSMYLCASSYRGPGANGLTFGAGSRLTVL.

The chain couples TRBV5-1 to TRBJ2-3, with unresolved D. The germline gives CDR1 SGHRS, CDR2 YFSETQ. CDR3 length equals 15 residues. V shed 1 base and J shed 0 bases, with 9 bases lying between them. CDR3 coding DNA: TGCGCCAGCAGCTTGCCCAGCGACAGCACAGATACGCAGTATTTT. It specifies CASSLPSDSTDTQYF.

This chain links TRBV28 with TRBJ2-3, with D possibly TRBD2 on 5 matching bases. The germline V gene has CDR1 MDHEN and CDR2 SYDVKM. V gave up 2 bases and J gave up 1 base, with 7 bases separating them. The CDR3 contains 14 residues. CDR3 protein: CASSLAGRTDTQYF. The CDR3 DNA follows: TGTGCCAGCAGTTTAGCGGGCCGCACAGATACGCAGTATTTT.

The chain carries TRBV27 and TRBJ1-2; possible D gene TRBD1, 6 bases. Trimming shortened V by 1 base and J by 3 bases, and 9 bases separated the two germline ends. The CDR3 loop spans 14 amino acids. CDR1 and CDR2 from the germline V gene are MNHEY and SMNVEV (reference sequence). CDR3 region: CASSLLGGDYGYTF. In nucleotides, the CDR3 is TGTGCCAGCAGTTTATTAGGGGGGGACTATGGCTACACCTTC.

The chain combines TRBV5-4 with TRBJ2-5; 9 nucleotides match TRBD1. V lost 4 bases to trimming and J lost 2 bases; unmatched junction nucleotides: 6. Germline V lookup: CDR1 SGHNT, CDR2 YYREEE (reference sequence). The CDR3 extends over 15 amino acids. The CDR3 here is CASSGWGQGQETQYF. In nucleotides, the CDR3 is TGTGCCAGCAGCGGTTGGGGACAGGGACAAGAGACCCAGTACTTC.

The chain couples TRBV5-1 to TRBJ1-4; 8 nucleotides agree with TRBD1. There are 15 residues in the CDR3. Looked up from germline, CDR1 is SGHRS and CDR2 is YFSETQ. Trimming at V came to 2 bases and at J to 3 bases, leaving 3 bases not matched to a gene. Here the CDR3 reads CASSLQGEANEKLFF. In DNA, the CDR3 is TGCGCCAGCAGCTTACAGGGGGAGGCTAATGAAAAACTGTTTTTT.

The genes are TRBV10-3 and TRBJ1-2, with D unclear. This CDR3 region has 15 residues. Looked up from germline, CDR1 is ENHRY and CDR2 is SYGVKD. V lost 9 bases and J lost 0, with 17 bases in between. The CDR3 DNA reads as TGTGCCATGGGTACACCATCAGGAACTAACTATGGCTACACCTTC. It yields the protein CAMGTPSGTNYGYTF.

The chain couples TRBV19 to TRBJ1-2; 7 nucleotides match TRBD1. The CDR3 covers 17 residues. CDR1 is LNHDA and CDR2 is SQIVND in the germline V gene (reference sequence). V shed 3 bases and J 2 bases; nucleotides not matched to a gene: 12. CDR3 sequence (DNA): TGTGCCAGTAGTATCTACTACTCTCCGGGACAGAACTATGGCTACACCTTC. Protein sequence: CASSIYYSPGQNYGYTF.

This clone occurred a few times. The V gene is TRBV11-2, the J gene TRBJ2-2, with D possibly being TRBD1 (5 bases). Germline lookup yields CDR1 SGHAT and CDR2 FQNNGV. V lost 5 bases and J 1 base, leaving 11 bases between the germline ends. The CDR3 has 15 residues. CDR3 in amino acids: CASSLGTGNTGELFF. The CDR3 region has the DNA TGTGCCAGCAGCCTCGGTACAGGGAACACCGGGGAGCTGTTTTTT.

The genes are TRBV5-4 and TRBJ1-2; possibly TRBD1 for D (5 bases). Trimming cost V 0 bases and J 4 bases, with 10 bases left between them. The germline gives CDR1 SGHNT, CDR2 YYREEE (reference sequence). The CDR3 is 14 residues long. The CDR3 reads CASSLDRPLYGYTF. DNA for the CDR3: TGTGCCAGCAGCTTGGACAGGCCACTCTATGGCTACACCTTC.

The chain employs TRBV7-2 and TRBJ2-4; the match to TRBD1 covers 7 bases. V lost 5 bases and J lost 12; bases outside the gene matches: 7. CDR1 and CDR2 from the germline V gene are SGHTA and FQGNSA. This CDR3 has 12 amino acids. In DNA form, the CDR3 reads TGTGCCAGCAGCCAACTGAGGGACAGTCAGTACTTC. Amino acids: CASSQLRDSQYF.

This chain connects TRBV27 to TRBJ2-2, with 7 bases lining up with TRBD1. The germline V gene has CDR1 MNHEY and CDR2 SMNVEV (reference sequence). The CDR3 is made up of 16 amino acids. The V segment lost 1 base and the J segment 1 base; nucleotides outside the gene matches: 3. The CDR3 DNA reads TGTGCCAGCAGTTTATACCGGACAGGGAACACCGGGGAGCTGTTTTTT. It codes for CASSLYRTGNTGELFF.

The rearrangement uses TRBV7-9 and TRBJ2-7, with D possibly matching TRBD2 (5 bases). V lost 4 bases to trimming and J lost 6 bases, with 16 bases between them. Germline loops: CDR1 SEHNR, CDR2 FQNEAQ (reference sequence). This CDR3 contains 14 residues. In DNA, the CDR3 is TGTGCCAGCAGCTACGTCGCTCGGGAAAGCGAGCAGTACTTC. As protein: CASSYVARESEQYF.

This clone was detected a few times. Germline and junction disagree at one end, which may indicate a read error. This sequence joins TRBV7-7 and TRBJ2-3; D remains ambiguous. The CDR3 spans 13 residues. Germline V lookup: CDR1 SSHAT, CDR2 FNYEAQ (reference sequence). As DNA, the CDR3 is TGTGCTAGCAGCTTAGTAAGAGGAGATACGCAGTATTTT. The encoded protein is CASSLVRGDTQYF.

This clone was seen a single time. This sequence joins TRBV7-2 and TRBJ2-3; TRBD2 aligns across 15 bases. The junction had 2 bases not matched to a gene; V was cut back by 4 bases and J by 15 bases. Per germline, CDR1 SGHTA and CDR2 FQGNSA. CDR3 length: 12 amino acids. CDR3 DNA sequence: TGTGCCAGCAGCTCGGGACTAGCGGGAGGCTATTTT. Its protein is CASSSGLAGGYF.

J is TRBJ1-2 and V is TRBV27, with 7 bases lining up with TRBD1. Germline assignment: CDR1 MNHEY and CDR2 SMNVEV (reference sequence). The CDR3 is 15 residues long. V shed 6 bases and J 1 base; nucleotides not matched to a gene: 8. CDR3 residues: CASSPRGTVNYGYTF. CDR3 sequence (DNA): TGTGCCAGCAGCCCAAGGGGGACAGTTAACTATGGCTACACCTTC.

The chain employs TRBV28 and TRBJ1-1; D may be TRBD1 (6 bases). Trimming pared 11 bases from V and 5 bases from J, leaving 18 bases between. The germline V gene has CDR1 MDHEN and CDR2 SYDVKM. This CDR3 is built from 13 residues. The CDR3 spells CAGRFTGRTEAFF. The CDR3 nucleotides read TGTGCCGGTCGCTTTACAGGGCGGACTGAAGCTTTCTTT.

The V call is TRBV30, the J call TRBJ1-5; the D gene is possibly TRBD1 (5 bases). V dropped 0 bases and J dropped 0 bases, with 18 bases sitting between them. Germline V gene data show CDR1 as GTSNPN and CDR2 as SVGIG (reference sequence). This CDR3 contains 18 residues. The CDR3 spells CAWSVATVFFSSNQPQHF. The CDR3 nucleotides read TGTGCCTGGAGTGTCGCGACAGTCTTTTTTAGTAGCAATCAGCCCCAGCATTTT.

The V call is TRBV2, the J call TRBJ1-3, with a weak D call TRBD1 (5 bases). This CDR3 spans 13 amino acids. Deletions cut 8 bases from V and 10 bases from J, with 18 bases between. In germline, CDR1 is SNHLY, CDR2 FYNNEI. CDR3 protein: CASAVTGTGTIYF. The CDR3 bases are TGTGCCAGCGCGGTAACAGGTACAGGAACCATATATTTT.

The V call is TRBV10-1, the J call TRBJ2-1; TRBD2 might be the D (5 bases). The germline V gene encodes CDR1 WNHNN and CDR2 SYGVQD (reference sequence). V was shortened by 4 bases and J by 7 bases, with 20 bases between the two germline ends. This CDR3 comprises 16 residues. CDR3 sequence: CASSVEGFNRRNEQFF. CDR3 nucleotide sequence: TGCGCCAGCAGTGTTGAGGGTTTTAACCGTAGGAATGAGCAGTTCTTC.